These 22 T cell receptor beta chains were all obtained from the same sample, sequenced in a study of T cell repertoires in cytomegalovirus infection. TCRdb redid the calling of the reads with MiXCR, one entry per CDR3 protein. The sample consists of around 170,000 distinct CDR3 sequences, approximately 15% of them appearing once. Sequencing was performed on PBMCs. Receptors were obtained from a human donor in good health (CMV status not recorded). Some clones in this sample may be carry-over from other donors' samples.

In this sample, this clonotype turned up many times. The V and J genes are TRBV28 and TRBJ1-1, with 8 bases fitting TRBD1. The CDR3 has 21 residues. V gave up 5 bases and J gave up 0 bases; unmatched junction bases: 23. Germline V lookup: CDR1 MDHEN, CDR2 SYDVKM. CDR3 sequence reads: CASSDTGTGGTRSSMNTEAFF. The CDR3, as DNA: TGTGCCAGCAGTGACACCGGGACAGGAGGAACAAGATCCAGCATGAACACTGAAGCTTTCTTT.

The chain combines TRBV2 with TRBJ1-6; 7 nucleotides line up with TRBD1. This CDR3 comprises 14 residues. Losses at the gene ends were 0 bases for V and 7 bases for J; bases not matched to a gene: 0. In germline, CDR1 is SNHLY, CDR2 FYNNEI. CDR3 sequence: CASSEAGGNSPLHF. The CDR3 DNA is TGTGCCAGCAGTGAAGCAGGGGGCAATTCACCCCTCCACTTT.

This chain's CDR3 is CASSFWGNTEAFF. CDR3 in DNA: TGCGCCAGCAGCTTCTGGGGGAACACTGAAGCTTTCTTT. The rearrangement uses TRBV5-1 and TRBJ1-1; D remains unclear. V dropped 2 bases and J dropped 1 base, with 6 bases sitting between them. The CDR3 is 13 residues long. Germline assignment: CDR1 SGHRS and CDR2 YFSETQ.

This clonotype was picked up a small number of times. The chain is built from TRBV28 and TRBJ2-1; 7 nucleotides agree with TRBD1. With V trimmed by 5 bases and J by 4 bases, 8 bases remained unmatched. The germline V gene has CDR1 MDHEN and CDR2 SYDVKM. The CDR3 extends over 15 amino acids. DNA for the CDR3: TGTGCCAGCAGTCCCAGACAGGGTGGATACAATGAGCAGTTCTTC. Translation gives CASSPRQGGYNEQFF.

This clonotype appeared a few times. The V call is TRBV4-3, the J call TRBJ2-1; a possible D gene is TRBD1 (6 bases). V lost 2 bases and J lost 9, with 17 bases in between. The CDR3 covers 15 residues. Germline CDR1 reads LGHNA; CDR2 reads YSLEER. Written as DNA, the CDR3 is TGCGCCAGCAGCCAATTGGAACTGACAGGAGGTGAGCAGTTCTTC. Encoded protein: CASSQLELTGGEQFF.

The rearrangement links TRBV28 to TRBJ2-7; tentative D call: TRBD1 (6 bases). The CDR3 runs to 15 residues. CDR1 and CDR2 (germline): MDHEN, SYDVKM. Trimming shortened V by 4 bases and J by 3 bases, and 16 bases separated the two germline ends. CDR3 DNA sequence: TGTGCCAGCAGTTCTAACGACAGGATGGGCTACGAGCAGTACTTC. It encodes CASSSNDRMGYEQYF.

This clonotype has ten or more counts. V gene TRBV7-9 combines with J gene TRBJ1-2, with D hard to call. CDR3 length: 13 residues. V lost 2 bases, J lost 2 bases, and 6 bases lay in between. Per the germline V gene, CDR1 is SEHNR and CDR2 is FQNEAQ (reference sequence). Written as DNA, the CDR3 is TGTGCCAGCAGCTTACAGGAGAACTATGGCTACACCTTC. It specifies CASSLQENYGYTF.

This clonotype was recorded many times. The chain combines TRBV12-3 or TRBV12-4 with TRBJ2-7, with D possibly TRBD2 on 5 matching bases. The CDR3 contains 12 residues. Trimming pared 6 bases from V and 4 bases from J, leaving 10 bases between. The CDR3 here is CASSASGYEQYF. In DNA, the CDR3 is TGTGCCAGCAGCGCTTCGGGATACGAGCAGTACTTC.

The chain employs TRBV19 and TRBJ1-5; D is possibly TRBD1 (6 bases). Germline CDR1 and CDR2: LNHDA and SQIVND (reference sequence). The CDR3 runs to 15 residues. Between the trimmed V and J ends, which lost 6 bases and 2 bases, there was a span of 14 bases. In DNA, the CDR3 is TGTGCCAGTAGGAGAAAATCAGGGGGCAATCAGCCCCAGCATTTT. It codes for CASRRKSGGNQPQHF.

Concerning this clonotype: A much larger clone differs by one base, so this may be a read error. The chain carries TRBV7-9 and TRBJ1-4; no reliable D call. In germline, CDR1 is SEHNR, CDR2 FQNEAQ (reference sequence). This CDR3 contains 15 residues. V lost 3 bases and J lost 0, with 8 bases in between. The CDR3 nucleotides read TGTGCCAGCAGCTTCAAACGGTCAACTAATGAAAAACTGTTTTTT. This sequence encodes CASSFKRSTNEKLFF.

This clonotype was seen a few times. The CDR3 nucleotides are TGTGCCTGGAGCGCGCACGGGAGCTCCTACAATGAGCAGTTCTTC. Translating it yields CAWSAHGSSYNEQFF. This chain links TRBV30 with TRBJ2-1, with D tentatively TRBD2 (6 bases). V was trimmed by 3 bases and J by 0 bases, leaving 12 bases between them. CDR3 length: 15 residues. Germline-derived CDR1 and CDR2 are GTSNPN and SVGIG (reference sequence).

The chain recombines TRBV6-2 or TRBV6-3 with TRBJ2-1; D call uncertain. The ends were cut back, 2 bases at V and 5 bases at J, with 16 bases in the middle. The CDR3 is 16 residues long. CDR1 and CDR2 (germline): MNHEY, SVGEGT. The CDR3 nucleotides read TGTGCCAGCAGTTACGGTAGAAGTCGACTCAACAATGAGCAGTTCTTC. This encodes CASSYGRSRLNNEQFF.

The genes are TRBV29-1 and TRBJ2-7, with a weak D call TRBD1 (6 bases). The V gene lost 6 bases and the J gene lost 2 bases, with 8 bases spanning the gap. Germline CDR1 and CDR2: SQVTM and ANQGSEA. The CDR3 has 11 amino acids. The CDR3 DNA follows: TGCAGCGTGACAGGAACCTACGAGCAGTACTTC. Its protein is CSVTGTYEQYF.

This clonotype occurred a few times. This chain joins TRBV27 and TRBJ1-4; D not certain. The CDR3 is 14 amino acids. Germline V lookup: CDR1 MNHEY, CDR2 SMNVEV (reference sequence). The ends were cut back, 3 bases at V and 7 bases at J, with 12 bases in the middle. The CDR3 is CASSFVPEAEKLFF. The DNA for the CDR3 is TGTGCCAGCAGTTTCGTTCCTGAAGCTGAAAAACTGTTTTTT.

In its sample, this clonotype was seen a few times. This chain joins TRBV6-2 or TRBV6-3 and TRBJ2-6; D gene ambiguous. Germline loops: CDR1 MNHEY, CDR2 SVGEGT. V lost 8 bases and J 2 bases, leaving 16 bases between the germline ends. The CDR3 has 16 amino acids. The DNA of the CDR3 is TGTGCCAGCGAAAGCCAAGCCGCTGCTGGGGCCAACGTCCTGACTTTC. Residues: CASESQAAAGANVLTF.

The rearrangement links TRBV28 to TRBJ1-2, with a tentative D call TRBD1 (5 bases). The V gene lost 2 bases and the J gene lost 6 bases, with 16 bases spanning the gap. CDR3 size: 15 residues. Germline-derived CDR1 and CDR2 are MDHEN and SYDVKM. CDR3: CASSLIRQGGNGYTF. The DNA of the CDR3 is TGTGCCAGCAGTTTAATCCGGCAGGGTGGTAATGGCTACACCTTC.

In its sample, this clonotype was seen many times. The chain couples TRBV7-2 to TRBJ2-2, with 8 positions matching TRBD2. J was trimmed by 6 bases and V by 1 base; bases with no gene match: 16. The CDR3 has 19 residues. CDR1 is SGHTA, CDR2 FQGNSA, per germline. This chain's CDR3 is CASSLDNSGASLLAGELFF. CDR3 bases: TGTGCCAGCAGCTTAGATAATAGCGGGGCCAGTCTTTTGGCCGGGGAGCTGTTTTTT.

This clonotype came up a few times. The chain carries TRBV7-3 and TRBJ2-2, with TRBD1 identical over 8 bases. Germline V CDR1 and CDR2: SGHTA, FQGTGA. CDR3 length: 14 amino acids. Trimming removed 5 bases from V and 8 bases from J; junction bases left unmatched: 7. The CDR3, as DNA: TGTGCCAGCAGCCCGACAGGGGATCGGGGGGAGCTGTTTTTT. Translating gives CASSPTGDRGELFF. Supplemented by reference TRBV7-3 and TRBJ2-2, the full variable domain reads GAGVSQTPSNKVTEKGKYVELRCDPISGHTALYWYRQSLGQGPEFLIYFQGTGAADDSGLPNDRFFAVRPEGSVSTLKIQRTERGDSAVYLCASSPTGDRGELFFGEGSRLTVL.

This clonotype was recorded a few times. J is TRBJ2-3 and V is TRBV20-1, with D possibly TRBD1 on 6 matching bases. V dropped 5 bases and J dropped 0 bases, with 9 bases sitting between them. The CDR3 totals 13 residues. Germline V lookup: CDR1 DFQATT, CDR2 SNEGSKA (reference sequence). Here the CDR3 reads CSAPTGSTDTQYF. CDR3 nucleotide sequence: TGCAGTGCTCCGACAGGAAGCACAGATACGCAGTATTTT.

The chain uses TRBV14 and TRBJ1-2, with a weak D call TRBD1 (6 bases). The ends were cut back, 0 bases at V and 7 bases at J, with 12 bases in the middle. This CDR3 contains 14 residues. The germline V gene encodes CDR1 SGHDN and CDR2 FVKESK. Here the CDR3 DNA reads TGTGCCAGCAGCCAAGAATGGGGGCAGCGTGGCTACACCTTC. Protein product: CASSQEWGQRGYTF.

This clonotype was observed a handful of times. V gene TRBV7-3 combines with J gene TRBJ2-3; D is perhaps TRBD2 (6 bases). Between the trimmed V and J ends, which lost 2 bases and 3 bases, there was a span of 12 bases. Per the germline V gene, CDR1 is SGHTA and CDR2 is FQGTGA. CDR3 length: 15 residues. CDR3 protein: CASSLGRSATDTQYF. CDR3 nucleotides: TGTGCCAGCAGCTTAGGGAGGAGTGCGACAGATACGCAGTATTTT.

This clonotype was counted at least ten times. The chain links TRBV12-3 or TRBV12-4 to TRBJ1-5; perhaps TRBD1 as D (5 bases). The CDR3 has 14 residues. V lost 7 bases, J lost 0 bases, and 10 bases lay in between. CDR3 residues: CASTPGYSNQPQHF. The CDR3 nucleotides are TGTGCCAGCACCCCAGGGTATAGCAATCAGCCCCAGCATTTT.